Sequencing of this T cell receptor beta chain was carried out in a study of blood T cell repertoires in COVID-19. Generated by immunoSEQ multiplex PCR, the TCRdb table keeps only in-frame clones and is missing some. The sample contains roughly 87,000 clones, about 85% of which appear only once. Looked up from germline, CDR1 is SGHDT and CDR2 is YYEEEE. The germline V and J ends were trimmed by 1 base and 5 bases, with 7 bases remaining between them. The CDR3 is 12 amino acids. Sequencing was done on a sample of peripheral blood. The chain links TRBV5-6 to TRBJ2-7, with a possible D match to TRBD1 (5 bases). The receptor was isolated from a woman between 70 and 85 years old with acute or convalescent COVID-19. The CDR3 sequence is CASSLNRNEQYF. The CDR3 region has the DNA TGTGCCAGCAGCTTGAACAGGAACGAGCAGTACTTC. Combining the CDR3 with reference TRBV5-6 and TRBJ2-7 gives the whole variable domain DAGVTQSPTHLIKTRGQQVTLRCSPKSGHDTVSWYQQALGQGPQFIFQYYEEEERQRGNFPDRFSGHQFPNYSSELNVNALLLGDSALYLCASSLNRNEQYFGPGTRLTVT.